The 22 T cell receptor beta chains given below trace back to one sample, sequenced in a study of blood T cell repertoires in COVID-19. The repertoire was sequenced with immunoSEQ multiplex PCR; TCRdb's copy has only in-frame clones and lacks some. The repertoire has roughly 120,000 clones, about three quarters of them found once; the top ten carry 15% to 20%. The sample comprised peripheral blood. All receptors come from an elderly woman with active or convalescent COVID-19.

This clone was seen many times. V and J are TRBV19 and TRBJ2-7, with TRBD2 matching 8 bases. V lost 3 bases and J lost 4; bases outside the gene matches: 11. The germline CDR1 and CDR2 sequences are LNHDA and SQIVND (reference sequence). CDR3 length: 16 amino acids. The CDR3 is CASSILRAGATYEQYF. CDR3 DNA sequence: TGTGCCAGTAGTATCCTCCGAGCGGGAGCCACTTACGAGCAGTACTTC.

The chain recombines TRBV19 with TRBJ2-7, with 10 bases fitting TRBD2. V shed 3 bases and J 2 bases; nucleotides not matched to a gene: 4. Germline-derived CDR1 and CDR2 are LNHDA and SQIVND (reference sequence). CDR3 size: 15 residues. DNA of the CDR3: TGTGCCAGTAGTATCAAGCGGGAGGGCCCCTACGAGCAGTACTTC. Residues: CASSIKREGPYEQYF.

V and J are TRBV11-2 and TRBJ2-5; maybe TRBD2 (6 bases). Trimming cost V 2 bases and J 5 bases, with 12 bases left between them. Germline CDR1 and CDR2: SGHAT and FQNNGV. This CDR3 is 14 amino acids long. Here the CDR3 reads CASSLSGVGETQYF. The CDR3 DNA follows: TGTGCCAGCAGCTTATCGGGAGTTGGTGAGACCCAGTACTTC. Full variable domain (rest looked up from reference TRBV11-2 and TRBJ2-5): EAGVAQSPRYKIIEKRQSVAFWCNPISGHATLYWYQQILGQGPKLLIQFQNNGVVDDSQLPKDRFSAERLKGVDSTLKIQPAKLEDSAVYLCASSLSGVGETQYFGPGTRLLVL.

The V and J genes are TRBV30 and TRBJ1-5; D call uncertain. The CDR3 is made up of 13 amino acids. V was cut by 8 bases and J by 2 bases, with 13 bases left in between. Germline V gene sequence: CDR1 GTSNPN, CDR2 SVGIG (reference sequence). CDR3 in DNA: TGTGCCGCGGGTCTCGGGGGCAATCAGCCCCAGCATTTT. This encodes CAAGLGGNQPQHF.

V is TRBV24-1 and J is TRBJ2-5; TRBD1 matches 7 bases. J was trimmed by 2 bases and V by 4 bases; bases with no gene match: 9. CDR1 KGHDR and CDR2 SFDVKD come from the germline V gene. The CDR3 extends over 16 amino acids. The CDR3 region is CATSDPRQGGQETQYF. Written as DNA, the CDR3 is TGTGCCACCAGTGACCCCCGACAGGGCGGGCAAGAGACCCAGTACTTC.

This clone showed up just a few times. The J gene is TRBJ2-7, the V gene TRBV27; 7 nucleotides line up with TRBD1. Per the germline V gene, CDR1 is MNHEY and CDR2 is SMNVEV (reference sequence). Losses at the gene ends were 4 bases for V and 4 bases for J; bases not matched to a gene: 10. The CDR3 sequence is 15 residues long. CDR3 loop: CASSSIRGSVYEQYF. In nucleotides, the CDR3 is TGTGCCAGCAGTTCCATCAGGGGGAGCGTGTACGAGCAGTACTTC.

This chain links TRBV7-2 with TRBJ2-1, with 7 bases fitting TRBD2. The germline CDR1 and CDR2 sequences are SGHTA and FQGNSA. The CDR3 is 19 amino acids. The J segment lost 0 bases and the V segment lost 1 base, leaving 12 bases of the junction unmatched. The CDR3 spells CASSLVSSGALSSYNEQFF. In DNA form, the CDR3 reads TGTGCCAGCAGCTTAGTCTCTAGCGGCGCCCTCAGCTCCTACAATGAGCAGTTCTTC.

The rearrangement links TRBV18 to TRBJ1-3, with no clear D. Germline CDR1 is KGHSH and CDR2 is LQKENI. Trimming left V 5 bases short and J 1 base short, with 9 bases between. The CDR3 is 14 amino acids. CDR3 loop: CASSGLASGNTIYF. The CDR3 DNA reads TGTGCCAGCTCAGGTTTGGCTTCTGGAAACACCATATATTTT.

The J gene is TRBJ1-2, the V gene TRBV6-6; 12 nucleotides line up with TRBD1. V gave up 5 bases and J gave up 7 bases; unmatched junction bases: 8. This CDR3 region has 15 residues. The germline V gene encodes CDR1 MNHNY and CDR2 SVGAGI (reference sequence). This CDR3 reads CASSPPGTGGPGYTF. The CDR3 nucleotides are TGTGCCAGCAGTCCCCCCGGGACAGGGGGCCCTGGCTACACCTTC.

The V gene is TRBV6-5, the J gene TRBJ2-7; the match to TRBD2 covers 14 bases. The ends lost 0 bases at V and 6 bases at J; junction bases unmatched: 1. CDR3 size: 15 residues. Germline-derived CDR1 and CDR2 are MNHEY and SVGAGI. CDR3 amino acids: CASSYSGLAGAEQYF. In DNA, the CDR3 is TGTGCCAGCAGTTACTCGGGACTAGCGGGAGCCGAGCAGTACTTC.

Concerning this clone itself: A junction boundary mismatches the germline segment, possibly from a read error. The CDR3 is CAIDSKKETQYF. The CDR3 region has the DNA TGCGCCATTGACAGTAAAAAAGAGACCCAGTACTTC. J is TRBJ2-5 and V is TRBV30; D possibly corresponds to TRBD1 (5 bases). The CDR3 has 12 amino acids. Germline V lookup: CDR1 GTSNPN, CDR2 SVGIG (reference sequence).

The V and J genes are TRBV28 and TRBJ2-6; tentatively, D is TRBD2 (6 bases). V dropped 3 bases and J dropped 0 bases, with 18 bases sitting between them. The germline V gene encodes CDR1 MDHEN and CDR2 SYDVKM. CDR3 length: 19 residues. CDR3 DNA sequence: TGTGCCAGCAGTTTCCCAACAGCGGGCGGGTTCTCTGGGGCCAACGTCCTGACTTTC. Translated, it gives CASSFPTAGGFSGANVLTF. Full variable domain (outside the CDR3, taken from reference TRBV28 and TRBJ2-6): DVKVTQSSRYLVKRTGEKVFLECVQDMDHENMFWYRQDPGLGLRLIYFSYDVKMKEKGDIPEGYSVSREKKERFSLILESASTNQTSMYLCASSFPTAGGFSGANVLTFGAGSRLTVL.

V usage is TRBV20-1 and J usage is TRBJ2-2; D is unclear. CDR3 length: 13 residues. V lost 3 bases to trimming and J lost 4 bases, with 9 bases between them. Per the germline V gene, CDR1 is DFQATT and CDR2 is SNEGSKA (reference sequence). CDR3 region: CSASSRRTGELFF. In DNA form, the CDR3 reads TGCAGTGCTAGTTCGAGGCGCACCGGGGAGCTGTTTTTT.

In DNA, the CDR3 is TGTGCCAGCAGATCGACCGGGACAGGGGTCTATGGCTACACCTTC. Translating it yields CASRSTGTGVYGYTF. This chain links TRBV28 with TRBJ1-2; TRBD1 aligns across 10 bases. The germline V gene has CDR1 MDHEN and CDR2 SYDVKM. The length of the CDR3 is 15 residues. V trimming: 6 bases; J trimming: 4 bases; junction bases outside the gene matches: 8.

The chain recombines TRBV18 with TRBJ1-1; 7 nucleotides agree with TRBD1. CDR3 size: 15 residues. Trimming cost V 3 bases and J 1 base; bases outside gene matches: 5. Germline-derived CDR1 and CDR2 are KGHSH and LQKENI. The CDR3 region has the DNA TGTGCCAGCTCACCCGGACAGGTGCCGAACACTGAAGCTTTCTTT. Translation gives CASSPGQVPNTEAFF.

This clone was found once. The rearrangement uses TRBV6-5 and TRBJ2-2; TRBD2 matches at 7 bases. The CDR3 runs to 14 residues. Germline V gene sequence: CDR1 MNHEY, CDR2 SVGAGI. With 6 bases clipped from V and 8 bases from J, the junction kept 9 bases outside the gene matches. The CDR3 sequence is CASSRLGRDGELFF. Written as DNA, the CDR3 is TGTGCCAGCAGCCGCCTGGGGAGGGATGGGGAGCTGTTTTTT.

V is TRBV5-1 and J is TRBJ2-7; possibly TRBD1 for D (5 bases). Deletions cut 4 bases from V and 0 bases from J, with 11 bases between. The CDR3 is 14 residues long. Germline V gives CDR1 SGHRS, CDR2 YFSETQ. CDR3 amino acids: CASSPLDNSYEQYF. The CDR3 region has the DNA TGCGCCAGCAGCCCCCTGGACAACTCCTACGAGCAGTACTTC. Together with reference TRBV5-1 and TRBJ2-7, the CDR3 gives the full variable domain: KAGVTQTPRYLIKTRGQQVTLSCSPISGHRSVSWYQQTPGQGLQFLFEYFSETQRNKGNFPGRFSGRQFSNSRSEMNVSTLELGDSALYLCASSPLDNSYEQYFGPGTRLTVT.

The chain has TRBV5-1 and TRBJ2-7, with a possible D match to TRBD1 (6 bases). Germline assignment: CDR1 SGHRS and CDR2 YFSETQ. V gave up 0 bases and J gave up 6 bases, with 13 bases separating them. The CDR3 totals 14 residues. In DNA, the CDR3 is TGCGCCAGCAGCTTGGTACAGGGTCGGAGCGAGCAGTACTTC. It translates to CASSLVQGRSEQYF. The full variable domain, completed using reference TRBV5-1 and TRBJ2-7, is KAGVTQTPRYLIKTRGQQVTLSCSPISGHRSVSWYQQTPGQGLQFLFEYFSETQRNKGNFPGRFSGRQFSNSRSEMNVSTLELGDSALYLCASSLVQGRSEQYFGPGTRLTVT.

The genes are TRBV21-1 and TRBJ1-3. TRBV21-1 is annotated as a pseudogene. The CDR3 contains 18 residues. The CDR3 loop is CASRKGEEPPHSGNTIYF. CDR3 nucleotides: TGTGCCAGCAGAAAAGGGGAGGAGCCTCCACACTCCGGAAACACCATATATTTT.

CDR3 region: CSAGTARNDYGYTF. The DNA for the CDR3 is TGCAGCGCTGGGACAGCTAGAAACGACTATGGCTACACCTTC. The chain carries TRBV29-1 and TRBJ1-2; 7 positions agree with TRBD1. Per the germline V gene, CDR1 is SQVTM and CDR2 is ANQGSEA. The CDR3 spans 14 residues. After removal of 7 bases from V and 3 bases from J, the junction contained 11 bases not matched to a gene.

The rearrangement uses TRBV19 and TRBJ1-1, with TRBD1 identical over 9 bases. With 9 bases clipped from V and 1 base from J, the junction kept 18 bases outside the gene matches. The CDR3 is 18 amino acids. CDR1 LNHDA and CDR2 SQIVND come from the germline V gene (reference sequence). CDR3: CASQIGTGFSRSNTEAFF. The CDR3 bases are TGTGCCAGCCAAATCGGGACAGGGTTTAGTAGGTCGAACACTGAAGCTTTCTTT.

The chain employs TRBV30 and TRBJ2-7; 7 positions agree with TRBD1. Per germline, CDR1 GTSNPN and CDR2 SVGIG (reference sequence). The CDR3 length is 12 residues. J lost 3 bases, V lost 2 bases, and 1 base had no gene match. CDR3 residues: CAWSRDSYEQYF. The CDR3 DNA is TGTGCCTGGAGTCGGGACAGCTACGAGCAGTACTTC.